This T cell receptor beta chain comes out of a study of OX40 agonist ivuxolimab in advanced cancers. Study-wide points: CD8+ T cells were the subset that, on average, had more expanded clones than CD4+.

About this clone itself: Its antigen remains unidentified.

The method was immunoSEQ multiplex PCR; TCRdb's version includes in-frame clones alone and lacks a portion of them. The table lists around 19,000 clones, approximately 85% of them singletons, with 62% in the top ten. Trimming cost V 3 bases and J 7 bases; bases outside gene matches: 9. Germline V gives CDR1 MGHRA, CDR2 YSYEKL. The CDR3 runs to 16 residues. The material was CD4+ or CD8+ T cells sorted from blood, obtained in a trial of the OX40 agonist ivuxolimab. The V call is TRBV4-1, the J call TRBJ2-1, with TRBD2 matching over 10 bases. The source is an adult with an advanced solid tumor such as melanoma, head and neck, liver or kidney cancer. For the CDR3, the DNA is TGCGCCAGCAGCCACCTTACTAGCGGGATGGGTAATGAGCAGTTCTTC. Residues: CASSHLTSGMGNEQFF.